A single sample gave rise to the 21 T cell receptor beta chains below, sequenced in a study of OX40 agonist ivuxolimab in advanced cancers. Measured with immunoSEQ multiplex PCR; TCRdb has only the in-frame clones, and not every one. The sample consists of 35,000 or so clones, 60% to 85% of them appearing once. This specimen consisted of CD4+ or CD8+ T cells sorted from blood, obtained in a trial of the OX40 agonist ivuxolimab. These receptors came from an adult with an advanced solid tumor such as melanoma, head and neck, liver or kidney cancer.

The chain is built from TRBV27 and TRBJ2-3; no definite D call. CDR1 and CDR2 (germline): MNHEY, SMNVEV (reference sequence). V was pared by 0 bases and J by 5 bases, with 6 bases between. There are 13 residues in the CDR3. Here the CDR3 reads CASSLSVLDTQYF. The CDR3 DNA sequence: TGTGCCAGCAGTTTATCGGTCTTAGATACGCAGTATTTT.

Only a few counts were recorded for this clone. The CDR3: CASSQDPTVTDTQYF. The CDR3 DNA reads as TGCGCCAGCAGCCAAGACCCTACAGTTACAGATACGCAGTATTTT. This chain connects TRBV4-1 to TRBJ2-3; unclear D gene. CDR1 and CDR2 (germline): MGHRA, YSYEKL. CDR3 length: 15 amino acids. V lost 0 bases and J 3 bases, leaving 10 bases between the germline ends.

J is TRBJ1-3 and V is TRBV6-1; the match to TRBD1 covers 7 bases. V lost 5 bases to trimming and J lost 2 bases; unmatched junction nucleotides: 6. Germline CDR1 MNHNS, CDR2 SASEGT. CDR3 length equals 15 residues. The CDR3 is CASSQGQITGNTIYF. The CDR3 nucleotides are TGTGCCAGCAGTCAGGGACAGATAACTGGAAACACCATATATTTT.

This sequence joins TRBV5-1 and TRBJ2-7; D call uncertain. V gave up 4 bases and J gave up 7 bases, with 15 bases separating them. The length of the CDR3 is 13 residues. The germline V gene has CDR1 SGHRS and CDR2 YFSETQ. CDR3 bases: TGCGCCAGCAGCCCGGACGGGCCCTCGGAGCAGTACTTC. Translated, it gives CASSPDGPSEQYF.

This chain joins TRBV5-6 and TRBJ1-6; D unresolved. The CDR3 length is 13 residues. CDR1 and CDR2 from the germline V gene are SGHDT and YYEEEE. Trimming cost V 0 bases and J 2 bases, with 0 bases left between them. The CDR3 protein is CASSLAYNSPLHF. CDR3 bases: TGTGCCAGCAGCTTGGCCTATAATTCACCCCTCCACTTT.

This chain connects TRBV5-1 to TRBJ1-1, with a weak D call TRBD1 (5 bases). Deletions cut 3 bases from V and 4 bases from J, with 16 bases between. The CDR3 consists of 15 residues. Germline assignment: CDR1 SGHRS and CDR2 YFSETQ. This chain's CDR3 is CASSSEGRAGTEAFF. The CDR3 nucleotides are TGCGCCAGCAGCTCGGAGGGGAGGGCCGGCACTGAAGCTTTCTTT.

The chain links TRBV6-1 to TRBJ2-1; D might be TRBD2 (5 bases). Germline assignment: CDR1 MNHNS and CDR2 SASEGT. The CDR3 has 14 residues. Trimming removed 10 bases at V and 6 bases at J, with 19 bases between. CDR3 bases: TGTGCCACTTCGGGAACTACCGGCACCAATGAGCAGTTCTTC. This gives the protein CATSGTTGTNEQFF.

The J gene is TRBJ1-5, the V gene TRBV7-9; 10 bases fit TRBD1. This CDR3 is 17 amino acids long. V trimming: 4 bases; J trimming: 4 bases; junction bases outside the gene matches: 10. Per the germline V gene, CDR1 is SEHNR and CDR2 is FQNEAQ (reference sequence). CDR3: CASSSGTGDPLNQPQHF. The CDR3 DNA sequence: TGTGCCAGCAGCTCCGGGACAGGGGATCCCTTGAATCAGCCCCAGCATTTT. The full variable domain, in which reference TRBV7-9 and TRBJ1-5 provide the parts outside the CDR3, is DTGVSQNPRHKITKRGQNVTFRCDPISEHNRLYWYRQTLGQGPEFLTYFQNEAQLEKSRLLSDRFSAERPKGSFSTLEIQRTEQGDSAMYLCASSSGTGDPLNQPQHFGDGTRLSIL.

This clone was found a few times. The V and J genes are TRBV5-6 and TRBJ1-2; D is ambiguous. Between the trimmed V and J ends, which lost 0 bases and 7 bases, there was a span of 13 bases. CDR1 and CDR2 from the germline V gene are SGHDT and YYEEEE. CDR3 size: 14 residues. The chain's CDR3 is CASSLEIRYGGYTF. CDR3 sequence (DNA): TGTGCCAGCAGCTTGGAAATCCGATACGGTGGCTACACCTTC.

The V gene is TRBV7-2, the J gene TRBJ2-5, with TRBD2 as a possible D gene (6 bases). This CDR3 region has 13 residues. Germline V gene data show CDR1 as SGHTA and CDR2 as FQGNSA. Trimming left V 5 bases short and J 4 bases short, with 11 bases between. The CDR3 is CASSPLARETQYF. The CDR3, as DNA: TGTGCCAGCAGCCCGCTAGCGAGAGAGACCCAGTACTTC.

The chain recombines TRBV10-3 with TRBJ2-2; D remains ambiguous. This CDR3 has 14 amino acids. V lost 3 bases to trimming and J lost 6 bases, with 11 bases between them. Germline CDR1 reads ENHRY; CDR2 reads SYGVKD. CDR3 protein: CAISDVLRAGELFF. In DNA, the CDR3 is TGTGCCATCAGTGACGTTTTAAGGGCCGGGGAGCTGTTTTTT.

The chain employs TRBV27 and TRBJ1-1, with TRBD1 as a possible D gene (5 bases). The V and J ends lost 6 bases and 8 bases respectively, with 13 bases between them. The germline V gene encodes CDR1 MNHEY and CDR2 SMNVEV (reference sequence). There are 12 residues in the CDR3. In DNA form, the CDR3 reads TGTGCCAGCAGAGGGGACGGACGAGAAGCTTTCTTT. It codes for CASRGDGREAFF.

J is TRBJ1-5 and V is TRBV14; tentative D call: TRBD1 (5 bases). The CDR3 consists of 16 residues. The V end was cut by 6 bases, the J end by 0 bases, with 15 bases between. Germline V CDR1 and CDR2: SGHDN, FVKESK. DNA of the CDR3: TGTGCCAGCAGGTTTACAGGAGTCTATAGCAATCAGCCCCAGCATTTT. Protein: CASRFTGVYSNQPQHF. Drawing the rest from reference TRBV14 and TRBJ1-5, the complete variable domain is EAGVTQFPSHSVIEKGQTVTLRCDPISGHDNLYWYRRVMGKEIKFLLHFVKESKQDESGMPNNRFLAERTGGTYSTLKVQPAELEDSGVYFCASRFTGVYSNQPQHFGDGTRLSIL.

The V call is TRBV2, the J call TRBJ2-1, with 9 nucleotides matching TRBD1. This CDR3 has 14 residues. CDR1 and CDR2 from the germline V gene are SNHLY and FYNNEI. Germline trimming cut 8 bases from V and 8 bases from J; bases unmatched to any gene: 10. CDR3 sequence reads: CASVPGQGFDEQFF. CDR3 bases: TGTGCCAGCGTTCCGGGACAGGGTTTCGATGAGCAGTTCTTC.

The chain uses TRBV9 and TRBJ2-3, with D possibly matching TRBD2 (5 bases). Germline V gene sequence: CDR1 SGDLS, CDR2 YYNGEE. V lost 4 bases to trimming and J lost 6 bases, with 12 bases between them. The length of the CDR3 is 13 residues. The CDR3 coding sequence is TGTGCCAGCAGCCTGAGGGCGGGTGATACGCAGTATTTT. It codes for CASSLRAGDTQYF.

This clone was seen just once. This sequence joins TRBV30 and TRBJ2-5, with unresolved D. The CDR3 runs 10 residues. The germline CDR1 and CDR2 sequences are GTSNPN and SVGIG (reference sequence). V gave up 2 bases and J gave up 2 bases, with 0 bases separating them. The CDR3 sequence: CAWSQETQYF. In nucleotides, the CDR3 is TGTGCCTGGAGTCAAGAGACCCAGTACTTC.

The chain is built from TRBV7-9 and TRBJ1-2; the D is unclear. Germline V gene data show CDR1 as SEHNR and CDR2 as FQNEAQ (reference sequence). CDR3 length: 12 residues. V was shortened by 1 base and J by 7 bases, with 7 bases between the two germline ends. This CDR3 reads CASSLDGVGYTF. The DNA of the CDR3 is TGTGCCAGCAGCTTAGATGGGGTTGGCTACACCTTC.

The J gene is TRBJ1-3, the V gene TRBV6-1; D might be TRBD1 (5 bases). The V and J ends lost 5 bases and 2 bases respectively, with 10 bases between them. Germline V gene sequence: CDR1 MNHNS, CDR2 SASEGT. The CDR3 has 14 residues. CDR3: CASSMGGPGNTIYF. The CDR3 coding sequence is TGTGCCAGCAGTATGGGGGGTCCTGGAAACACCATATATTTT.

This clone was seen only once. The chain combines TRBV5-4 with TRBJ2-1; no clear D gene. Germline loops: CDR1 SGHNT, CDR2 YYREEE (reference sequence). This CDR3 contains 12 residues. V lost 2 bases, J lost 7 bases, and 7 bases lay in between. CDR3 loop: CASSFQGNEQFF. For the CDR3, the DNA is TGTGCCAGCAGCTTCCAAGGGAATGAGCAGTTCTTC.

The chain employs TRBV6-1 and TRBJ1-3; D is undetermined. V shed 2 bases and J shed 2 bases, with 10 bases lying between them. CDR3 size: 15 residues. Germline V lookup: CDR1 MNHNS, CDR2 SASEGT. CDR3 in amino acids: CASSEQRSPGNTIYF. The CDR3 nucleotides are TGTGCCAGCAGTGAACAAAGGAGCCCTGGAAACACCATATATTTT.

V is TRBV6-4 and J is TRBJ2-1; a weak D match, TRBD1 (6 bases). CDR1 MRHNA and CDR2 SNTAGT come from the germline V gene. The CDR3 runs to 13 residues. Trimming removed 8 bases at V and 2 bases at J, with 10 bases between. CDR3 nucleotide sequence: TGTGCCAGCTCGGCAGGGGCCTACAATGAGCAGTTCTTC. Encoded protein: CASSAGAYNEQFF.